These 26 T cell receptor beta chains share one sample of origin, sequenced in a study of cytomegalovirus exposure and HLA in healthy donors. Both 60 Vbeta primers and 13 Jbeta primers went into the PCR. This table comes from immunoSEQ multiplex PCR, and its TCRdb copy is limited to in-frame clones, with some not included. This table holds 95,000 to 150,000 clones, 80% found once. The sample taken for sequencing was PBMCs. The origin of the receptors is a female donor in good health and CMV-seropositive.

The chain has TRBV6-1 and TRBJ1-4, with TRBD1 matching over 8 bases. The CDR3 has 14 amino acids. Germline lookup yields CDR1 MNHNS and CDR2 SASEGT. V trimming: 10 bases; J trimming: 6 bases; junction bases outside the gene matches: 10. The CDR3 sequence is CATSSGQDHEKLFF. The CDR3 nucleotides are TGTGCCACCAGCTCGGGACAGGACCATGAAAAACTGTTTTTT.

The chain uses TRBV6-5 and TRBJ2-7, with D possibly TRBD1 on 5 matching bases. The germline CDR1 and CDR2 sequences are MNHEY and SVGAGI. V was pared by 6 bases and J by 3 bases, with 18 bases between. CDR3 length: 15 residues. Here the CDR3 DNA reads TGTGCCAGCAGCCGCGGAAGGGGAAAGTTCTACGAGCAGTACTTC. Translating it yields CASSRGRGKFYEQYF.

This clone was observed a handful of times. The chain combines TRBV5-1 with TRBJ2-1; 8 bases fit TRBD2. Germline V gene sequence: CDR1 SGHRS, CDR2 YFSETQ. CDR3 size: 17 residues. V was clipped by 0 bases and J by 0 bases; unmatched bases: 5. The DNA for the CDR3 is TGCGCCAGCAGCTTGGGGGAGCGGGGGAGCTCCTACAATGAGCAGTTCTTC. Protein sequence: CASSLGERGSSYNEQFF. The full variable domain, rest sourced from reference TRBV5-1 and TRBJ2-1, is KAGVTQTPRYLIKTRGQQVTLSCSPISGHRSVSWYQQTPGQGLQFLFEYFSETQRNKGNFPGRFSGRQFSNSRSEMNVSTLELGDSALYLCASSLGERGSSYNEQFFGPGTRLTVL.

A single count supports this clone. The rearrangement links TRBV5-1 to TRBJ2-3, with D uncertain. The CDR3 consists of 14 residues. Trimming pared 0 bases from V and 1 base from J, leaving 6 bases between. Germline-derived CDR1 and CDR2 are SGHRS and YFSETQ. The CDR3 bases are TGCGCCAGCAGCTTGGTGCAGGGCACAGATACGCAGTATTTT. It is translated as CASSLVQGTDTQYF.

The rearrangement links TRBV19 to TRBJ2-1, with a weak D call TRBD2 (6 bases). The CDR3 has 13 amino acids. Per the germline V gene, CDR1 is LNHDA and CDR2 is SQIVND (reference sequence). V lost 7 bases, J lost 10 bases, and 17 bases lay in between. CDR3 loop: CASTAGTPGEQFF. The CDR3 coding sequence is TGTGCCAGTACCGCCGGGACTCCGGGAGAGCAGTTCTTC.

This clone was counted a few times. The chain uses TRBV6-1 and TRBJ2-7, with 9 bases that match TRBD1. This CDR3 has 13 amino acids. The V and J ends lost 7 bases and 3 bases, in that order; junction bases with no gene match: 4. Germline lookup yields CDR1 MNHNS and CDR2 SASEGT. CDR3 nucleotides: TGTGCCAGCACGAAGGACAGGGGCTACGAGCAGTACTTC. Its translation is CASTKDRGYEQYF.

The V and J genes are TRBV14 and TRBJ2-7; D is unresolved. CDR1 and CDR2 (germline): SGHDN, FVKESK. The V end was cut by 3 bases, the J end by 4 bases, with 7 bases between. The CDR3 spans 12 residues. The CDR3, as DNA: TGTGCCAGCAGCCATAATTTTTACGAGCAGTACTTC. Translating it yields CASSHNFYEQYF. Filled out from reference TRBV14 and TRBJ2-7, the complete variable domain reads EAGVTQFPSHSVIEKGQTVTLRCDPISGHDNLYWYRRVMGKEIKFLLHFVKESKQDESGMPNNRFLAERTGGTYSTLKVQPAELEDSGVYFCASSHNFYEQYFGPGTRLTVT.

The rearrangement links TRBV6-6 to TRBJ1-2; TRBD1 matches 10 bases. The ends lost 3 bases at V and 8 bases at J; junction bases unmatched: 9. The CDR3 totals 15 residues. The germline gives CDR1 MNHNY, CDR2 SVGAGI (reference sequence). The CDR3 region has the DNA TGTGCCAGCAGTTATTCACGCCCGGGACAGGGGGGCTACACCTTC. Amino acids: CASSYSRPGQGGYTF.

The V and J genes are TRBV5-1 and TRBJ1-4; 7 positions agree with TRBD1. V gave up 3 bases and J gave up 4 bases; unmatched junction bases: 6. CDR3 length equals 15 residues. CDR1 and CDR2 (germline): SGHRS, YFSETQ. The CDR3 region is CASSSTGVVNEKLFF. Here the CDR3 DNA reads TGCGCCAGCAGCTCTACAGGGGTGGTTAATGAAAAACTGTTTTTT.

J is TRBJ1-1 and V is TRBV2; D unresolved. Per germline, CDR1 SNHLY and CDR2 FYNNEI. There are 14 residues in the CDR3. Deletions cut 6 bases from V and 5 bases from J, with 16 bases between. CDR3 region: CASSAGTLLTEAFF. CDR3 DNA: TGTGCCAGCAGCGCAGGAACTCTGCTTACTGAAGCTTTCTTT.

Regarding this clone: Other DNA sequences in this sample translate to the same CDR3. J is TRBJ1-5 and V is TRBV30; D is possibly TRBD1 (5 bases). CDR3 size: 13 residues. Germline assignment: CDR1 GTSNPN and CDR2 SVGIG (reference sequence). Trimming shortened V by 3 bases and J by 5 bases, and 11 bases separated the two germline ends. The CDR3 sequence: CAWSVTGDQPQHF. Written as DNA, the CDR3 is TGTGCCTGGAGCGTAACGGGGGATCAGCCCCAGCATTTT. The whole variable domain, filled in from reference TRBV30 and TRBJ1-5, reads SQTIHQWPATLVQPVGSPLSLECTVEGTSNPNLYWYRQAAGRGLQLLFYSVGIGQISSEVPQNLSASRPQDRQFILSSKKLLLSDSGFYLCAWSVTGDQPQHFGDGTRLSIL.

V is TRBV6-5 and J is TRBJ2-1, with 12 bases identical to TRBD2. CDR1 and CDR2 from the germline V gene are MNHEY and SVGAGI. This CDR3 is 15 amino acids long. V lost 5 bases and J lost 9; bases outside the gene matches: 8. CDR3 in amino acids: CASSPLAGGPGEQFF. CDR3 coding DNA: TGTGCCAGCAGTCCTCTAGCGGGGGGGCCGGGTGAGCAGTTCTTC.

This chain links TRBV5-1 with TRBJ1-1, with TRBD1 matching 8 bases. Germline V CDR1 and CDR2: SGHRS, YFSETQ. V lost 0 bases to trimming and J lost 5 bases; unmatched junction nucleotides: 6. CDR3 length: 15 residues. The CDR3 nucleotides are TGCGCCAGCAGCTTGGCCTCAGGGGGCGGGACTGAAGCTTTCTTT. Translated: CASSLASGGGTEAFF.

The chain recombines TRBV10-3 with TRBJ2-3; 16 positions agree with TRBD2. The CDR3 is 18 amino acids. V shed 7 bases and J 6 bases; nucleotides not matched to a gene: 13. CDR1 is ENHRY, CDR2 SYGVKD, per germline. The CDR3 loop reads CAITSPGTSGGVWDTQYF. The DNA for the CDR3 is TGTGCCATCACCAGCCCCGGGACTAGCGGGGGGGTCTGGGATACGCAGTATTTT.

A few counts support this clone. The chain is built from TRBV6-5 and TRBJ1-1; a weak D match, TRBD1 (6 bases). Germline assignment: CDR1 MNHEY and CDR2 SVGAGI. V gave up 5 bases and J gave up 2 bases, with 9 bases separating them. The CDR3 length is 13 residues. The CDR3 protein is CASSRTANTEAFF. As DNA, the CDR3 is TGTGCCAGCAGTAGGACAGCCAACACTGAAGCTTTCTTT.

V is TRBV9 and J is TRBJ1-3; D perhaps matches TRBD1 (5 bases). Germline CDR1 SGDLS, CDR2 YYNGEE. The V and J ends lost 0 bases and 0 bases respectively, with 19 bases between them. There are 19 residues in the CDR3. The CDR3 reads CASSVDREGRESSGNTIYF. CDR3 nucleotides: TGTGCCAGCAGCGTAGATCGGGAGGGGCGGGAAAGCTCTGGAAACACCATATATTTT.

This clone was counted once. The chain is built from TRBV19 and TRBJ1-6; 8 bases are a match to TRBD1. The germline V gene encodes CDR1 LNHDA and CDR2 SQIVND (reference sequence). The CDR3 consists of 18 residues. Trimming at V came to 3 bases and at J to 3 bases, leaving 10 bases not matched to a gene. As DNA, the CDR3 is TGTGCCAGTAGTATGAATGCCGGGACAGGCCTCTATAATTCACCCCTCCACTTT. Translating gives CASSMNAGTGLYNSPLHF.

The rearrangement uses TRBV5-7 and TRBJ1-2, with 10 positions matching TRBD1. TRBV5-7 falls under the ORF class, with uncertain function. The CDR3 totals 16 residues. V shed 5 bases, J shed 4 bases, and the junction held 11 bases outside the gene matches. Here the CDR3 reads CASRADRGKGIYGYTF. Written as DNA, the CDR3 is TGTGCCAGCAGAGCGGACAGGGGGAAGGGGATCTATGGCTACACCTTC.

The chain links TRBV27 to TRBJ1-5; 7 bases are a match to TRBD1. Germline CDR1 MNHEY, CDR2 SMNVEV (reference sequence). This CDR3 region has 15 residues. Trimming cost V 6 bases and J 6 bases; bases outside gene matches: 11. The CDR3 sequence is CASSHGPGGGQPQHF. The DNA of the CDR3 is TGTGCCAGCAGCCACGGTCCAGGGGGAGGTCAGCCCCAGCATTTT.

This chain links TRBV30 with TRBJ2-2; 9 bases map to TRBD1. The CDR3 is 14 residues long. Germline assignment: CDR1 GTSNPN and CDR2 SVGIG (reference sequence). The V gene end was trimmed by 2 bases and the J gene end by 6 bases; junction bases not matched to a gene: 4. The CDR3 spells CAWSYRGRAGELFF. CDR3 sequence (DNA): TGTGCCTGGAGTTACAGGGGGCGCGCCGGGGAGCTGTTTTTT.

The J gene is TRBJ1-2, the V gene TRBV18, with a possible D match to TRBD1 (5 bases). V was shortened by 5 bases and J by 2 bases, with 12 bases between the two germline ends. The CDR3 runs 14 residues. Germline values: CDR1 KGHSH, CDR2 LQKENI. CDR3 loop: CASSAGTQNYGYTF. The CDR3 DNA reads as TGTGCCAGCTCAGCCGGGACTCAGAACTATGGCTACACCTTC. Filled out from reference TRBV18 and TRBJ1-2, the complete variable domain reads NAGVMQNPRHLVRRRGQEARLRCSPMKGHSHVYWYRQLPEEGLKFMVYLQKENIIDESGMPKERFSAEFPKEGPSILRIQQVVRGDSAAYFCASSAGTQNYGYTFGSGTRLTVV.

Here the CDR3 reads CASRNRGNNSPLHF. The CDR3 bases are TGTGCCAGCAGGAACAGGGGGAATAATTCACCCCTCCACTTT. The rearrangement joins TRBV6-5 to TRBJ1-6; 8 bases fit TRBD1. The germline CDR1 and CDR2 sequences are MNHEY and SVGAGI. The CDR3 is 14 residues long. The V and J ends lost 6 bases and 5 bases, in that order; junction bases with no gene match: 3.

This clone was counted a single time. V usage is TRBV27 and J usage is TRBJ1-1; D is undetermined. The CDR3 runs to 15 residues. Germline CDR1 is MNHEY and CDR2 is SMNVEV (reference sequence). Trimming took off 1 base at V and 0 bases at J, with 9 bases between the two ends. The CDR3 nucleotides read TGTGCCAGCAGTTTATGGCCCGGGGTGAACACTGAAGCTTTCTTT. Its translation: CASSLWPGVNTEAFF.

The chain joins TRBV5-8 to TRBJ1-2, with D possibly matching TRBD1 (6 bases). The CDR3 has 16 residues. The V gene lost 0 bases and the J gene lost 7 bases, with 19 bases spanning the gap. Germline V gene sequence: CDR1 SGHTS, CDR2 YDEGEE. The CDR3 here is CASSLEGRGAYGGYTF. The CDR3 region has the DNA TGTGCCAGCAGCTTGGAGGGCAGGGGCGCTTACGGTGGCTACACCTTC. Complete variable domain (other parts from reference TRBV5-8 and TRBJ1-2): EAGVTQSPTHLIKTRGQQATLRCSPISGHTSVYWYQQALGLGLQFLLWYDEGEERNRGNFPPRFSGRQFPNYSSELNVNALELEDSALYLCASSLEGRGAYGGYTFGSGTRLTVV.

V is TRBV29-1 and J is TRBJ2-6, with D unresolved. Trimming cost V 7 bases and J 0 bases, with 10 bases left between them. CDR3 length: 14 residues. In germline, CDR1 is SQVTM, CDR2 ANQGSEA. Here the CDR3 reads CSAEVGSGANVLTF. For the CDR3, the DNA is TGCAGCGCCGAGGTGGGCTCTGGGGCCAACGTCCTGACTTTC.

J is TRBJ2-1 and V is TRBV5-1; maybe TRBD2 (5 bases). This CDR3 has 14 amino acids. Germline loops: CDR1 SGHRS, CDR2 YFSETQ. V shed 4 bases and J shed 10 bases, with 18 bases lying between them. The DNA of the CDR3 is TGCGCCAGCAGCCCCCGGACTGAGGTAGTGGAGCAGTTCTTC. This codes for CASSPRTEVVEQFF.